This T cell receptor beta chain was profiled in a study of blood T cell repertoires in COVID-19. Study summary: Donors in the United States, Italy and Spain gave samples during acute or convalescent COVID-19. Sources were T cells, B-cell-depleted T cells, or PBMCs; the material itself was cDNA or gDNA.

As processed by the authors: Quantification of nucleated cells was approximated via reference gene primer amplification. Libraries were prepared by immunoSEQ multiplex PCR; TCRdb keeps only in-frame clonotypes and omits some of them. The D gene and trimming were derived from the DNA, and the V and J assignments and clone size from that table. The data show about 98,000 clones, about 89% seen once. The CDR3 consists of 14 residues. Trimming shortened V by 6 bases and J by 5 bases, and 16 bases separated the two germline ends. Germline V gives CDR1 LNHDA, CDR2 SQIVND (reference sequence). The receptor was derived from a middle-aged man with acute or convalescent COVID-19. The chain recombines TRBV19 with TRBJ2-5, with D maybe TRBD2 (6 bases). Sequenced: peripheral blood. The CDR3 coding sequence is TGTGCCAGTAGCTGGGCCCTTCGGGGGGAGACCCAGTACTTC. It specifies CASSWALRGETQYF.